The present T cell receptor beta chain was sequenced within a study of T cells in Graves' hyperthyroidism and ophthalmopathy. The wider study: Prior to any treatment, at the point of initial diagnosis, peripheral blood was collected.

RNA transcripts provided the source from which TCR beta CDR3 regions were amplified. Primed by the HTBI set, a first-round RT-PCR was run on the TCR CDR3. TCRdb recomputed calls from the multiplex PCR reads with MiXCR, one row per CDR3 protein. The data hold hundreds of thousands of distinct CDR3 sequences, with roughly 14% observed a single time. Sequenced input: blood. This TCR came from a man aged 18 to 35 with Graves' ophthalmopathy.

The CDR3 sequence is CSASGGAKDTQYF. Here the CDR3 DNA reads TGCAGTGCTAGCGGGGGGGCAAAAGATACGCAGTATTTT. This chain links TRBV20-1 with TRBJ2-3; TRBD2 aligns across 8 bases. Per germline, CDR1 DFQATT and CDR2 SNEGSKA (reference sequence). Losses at the gene ends were 3 bases for V and 5 bases for J; bases not matched to a gene: 4. This CDR3 spans 13 amino acids.